This T cell receptor (beta chain) is drawn from a study of PD-L1 blockade in urothelial cancer (dated by TCRdb to 2015 to 2018). Broadly, across the study: Therapy was started around 2014 for all patients, and atezolizumab 1,200 mg was administered intravenously every 3 weeks. About 90% of the roughly 29 patients were males with bladder-origin urothelial cancer, and about 65% of the roughly 30 reported a prior smoking history. An ECOG performance status of 0 or 1 was recorded for the patients, and 0 to 3 prior chemotherapy regimens had been received by the patients. Blood samples were analyzed at 3 weeks after treatment start (second dose) and at 6 weeks after treatment start. Blood samples yielded a median of roughly 140,000 T cells and around 80,000 unique TCRs, with median clonality roughly 0.085. The study, an exploratory multi-omic analysis, examined somatic, immune and clinical correlates of response to PD-L1 blockade with atezolizumab in urothelial cancer. Pretreatment tumor samples, along with matched peripheral blood serially collected before and after atezolizumab treatment, were subjected to TCR sequencing. Durable clinical benefit was defined as a progression-free survival longer than 6 months, and TCR features were additionally tested against progression-free survival and overall survival. Whole exome sequencing and RNA sequencing of pretreatment tumors were performed alongside TCR sequencing in the same patients. Fewer than ten patients reached durable clinical benefit, while 20 to 25 patients did not. Pretreatment blood TCR-seq was available for nearly 30 patients, at least one posttreatment blood collection was obtained for around 25 patients, and tumor TCR-seq was available for around 25 patients.

Synthetic TCR analog templates were spiked into each PCR to estimate absolute template abundance from read counts. The immunoSEQ assay was used to amplify TCRbeta CDR3 regions from genomic DNA with bias-controlled V and J gene primers. Sequencing of rearranged TCRbeta segments was performed at approximately 20X coverage. On the study's bioinformatics: Clustering was used to correct sequencing errors, and CDR3s were annotated against IMGT to assign V, D and J genes. Downstream analyses used only productive TCRbeta rearrangements, leaving out any out-of-frame or stop-codon sequences. Clonality was computed as one minus Shannon entropy normalized by the log of the number of unique productive sequences. Fisher's exact test with Benjamini-Hochberg correction, using a cutoff of adjusted p below 0.01, was how clones that differed between time points or between blood and tumor were identified. Imported from immuneACCESS, the table was reduced by TCRdb to in-frame sequences with V and J called. These copies leave out some clones; in studies compared against another copy, an unresolved V gene accounts for under half, and the cause of the remainder is not known. V and J calls and clone size come straight from that table; D and trimming were deduced from the DNA. The sample table shows roughly 60,000 clones, and around 79% are seen once. The ten largest make up 3.5% to 4.5% of the sample.

Points on this clone: Its antigen is unknown. No much larger clonotype is one base removed from it; base qualities were not supplied.

Based on the germline V gene, the CDR1 and CDR2 sequences are KGHSH and LQKENI. V lost 5 bases and J lost 3 bases; the stretch between them is 10 bases long. Its CDR3 holds 13 amino acids, cysteine through phenylalanine. Left in the record is the CDR3 DNA by itself, 39 bases read in frame from the first base. The cohort comprised approximately 30 patients with locally advanced or metastatic urothelial carcinoma treated at Memorial Sloan Kettering on a trial protocol. Peripheral blood mononuclear cells were collected pretreatment and during treatment, at between 1 and 8 total time points per patient. The Qiagen DNeasy Blood extraction kit was used to purify genomic DNA from total PBMCs and tumor samples. Collected pretreatment and during treatment, PBMCs were isolated and stored as previously described. What the study reported, not specific to this receptor: Among patients with durable benefit, tumor-associated TCR clones showed greater expansion in peripheral blood 3 weeks after treatment started (n ≈ 20, p = 0.022). A pretreatment peripheral blood TCR clonality below the median was linked to improved progression-free and overall survival. Because the sample size was small (n of about 29) and many exploratory analyses were performed, the results are intended to be hypothesis-generating.

Sequenced material: PBMCs, taken around atezolizumab (anti-PD-L1) treatment. This TCR derives from a man between 65 and 85 years old with urothelial cancer. Recombination joined TRBV18 with TRBJ1-1, with no confidently assigned D gene. Here is the DNA: TGTGCCAGCTCAGCTACAGTGGACACTGAAGCTTTCTTT. Protein translation: CASSATVDTEAFF.